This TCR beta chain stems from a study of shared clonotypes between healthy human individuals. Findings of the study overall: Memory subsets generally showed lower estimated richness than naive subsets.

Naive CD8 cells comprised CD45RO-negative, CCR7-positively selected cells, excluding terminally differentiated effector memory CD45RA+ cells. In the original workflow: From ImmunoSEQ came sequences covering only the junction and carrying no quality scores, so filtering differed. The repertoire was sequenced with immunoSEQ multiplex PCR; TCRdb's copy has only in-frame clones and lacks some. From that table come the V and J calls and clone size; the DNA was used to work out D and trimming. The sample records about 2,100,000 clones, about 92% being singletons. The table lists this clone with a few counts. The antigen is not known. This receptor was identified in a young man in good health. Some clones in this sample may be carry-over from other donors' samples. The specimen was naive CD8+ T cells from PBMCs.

The DNA of the CDR3 is TGTGCCAGCAGTCCAACTACTCTCGGGTTCTATGGCTACACCTTC. It specifies CASSPTTLGFYGYTF. This chain connects TRBV27 to TRBJ1-2; D is undetermined. The length of the CDR3 is 15 residues. Trimming shortened V by 5 bases and J by 4 bases, and 17 bases separated the two germline ends. CDR1 and CDR2 from the germline V gene are MNHEY and SMNVEV (reference sequence).